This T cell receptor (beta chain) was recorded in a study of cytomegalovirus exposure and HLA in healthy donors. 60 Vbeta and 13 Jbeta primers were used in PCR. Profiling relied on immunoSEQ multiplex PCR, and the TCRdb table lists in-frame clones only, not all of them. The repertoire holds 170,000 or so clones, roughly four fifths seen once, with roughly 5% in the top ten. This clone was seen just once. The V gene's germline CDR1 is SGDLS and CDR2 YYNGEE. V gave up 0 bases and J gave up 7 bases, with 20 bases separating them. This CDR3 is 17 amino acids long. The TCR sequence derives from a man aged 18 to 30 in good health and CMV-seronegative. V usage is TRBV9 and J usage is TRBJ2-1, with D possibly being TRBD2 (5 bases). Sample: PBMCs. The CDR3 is CASSVAASHQVKNEQFF. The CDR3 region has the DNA TGTGCCAGCAGCGTAGCTGCTAGCCATCAAGTTAAAAATGAGCAGTTCTTC.